This is a list of T cell receptor beta chains from one sample in a study of blood T cell repertoires in COVID-19. The data were produced by immunoSEQ multiplex PCR, yet TCRdb's version contains in-frame clones alone and is incomplete. Among more than 65,000 clones listed, 75% to 80% were seen once. Sequenced material: peripheral blood. Receptors were obtained from a human donor in a cohort sampled during active COVID-19. The CDR3 runs from the conserved cysteine through the conserved F or W. The D gene is left open where the match is weak. Size is stated for part of the rows, as once, few or many counts, or as a class when the clone is expanded.

>NA|TRBJ2-7|TRBV7-9|NA
CASNQDNTYEQYF
TGTGCCAGCAATCAGGATAATACCTACGAGCAGTACTTC
>once|TRBJ2-2|TRBV7-9|NA
CASSFGQRTGELFF
TGTGCCAGCAGCTTCGGACAGAGGACCGGGGAGCTGTTTTTT
>few|TRBJ2-1|TRBV10-3|NA
CAISEYRDSEQFF
TGTGCCATCAGTGAGTACCGGGACTCCGAGCAGTTCTTC
>NA|TRBJ1-1|TRBV7-8|NA
CASRIPTGTEAFF
TGTGCCAGCAGGATTCCTACAGGGACTGAAGCTTTCTTT
>NA|TRBJ2-5|TRBV5-1|NA
CASSLGQDKETQYF
TGCGCCAGCAGCTTGGGACAGGACAAAGAGACCCAGTACTTC
>NA|TRBJ1-2|TRBV4-1|TRBD1
CASSQPGQGNYGYTF
TGCGCCAGCAGCCAACCGGGACAGGGTAACTATGGCTACACCTTC
>NA|TRBJ1-2|TRBV6-1|TRBD1
CASSDRGLGYGYTF
TGTGCCAGCAGTGACAGGGGGCTCGGCTATGGCTACACCTTC
>NA|TRBJ2-4|TRBV7-9|NA
CASSDQGGRIQYF
TGTGCCAGCAGCGACCAGGGGGGCAGGATTCAGTACTTC
>NA|TRBJ2-2|TRBV2|NA
CASRLSGAGELFF
TGTGCCAGCAGGCTCAGTGGTGCCGGGGAGCTGTTTTTT
>few|TRBJ2-2|TRBV18|TRBD1
CASSRTGDTGELFF
TGTGCCAGCTCTAGGACAGGGGACACCGGGGAGCTGTTTTTT
>NA|TRBJ2-3|TRBV7-8|TRBD1
CATRDRVPTDTQYF
TGTGCTACGAGGGACAGGGTCCCCACAGATACGCAGTATTTT
>NA|TRBJ1-2|TRBV10-3|NA
CATGEIYGYTF
TGTGCCACCGGGGAAATCTATGGCTACACCTTC
>NA|TRBJ2-3|TRBV5-1|NA
CASSSGQITDTQYF
TGCGCCAGCAGCTCCGGACAGATCACAGATACGCAGTATTTT
>once|TRBJ1-6|TRBV6-1|NA
CASSEGRQARFNSPLHF
TGTGCCAGCAGTGAAGGGAGACAGGCCCGATTTAATTCACCCCTCCACTTT
>NA|TRBJ2-7|TRBV18|NA
CASSSTYEQYF
TGTGCCAGCTCGTCCACCTACGAGCAGTACTTC
>NA|TRBJ2-5|TRBV2|TRBD2
CASSAQRTGLAGQETQYF
TGTGCCAGCAGTGCCCAAAGGACGGGACTAGCGGGGCAGGAGACCCAGTACTTC
>NA|TRBJ1-6|TRBV5-1|TRBD1
CASSLAAAGGSPLHF
TGCGCCAGCAGCTTGGCCGCGGCAGGGGGATCACCCCTCCACTTT
>few|TRBJ1-6|TRBV20-1|NA
CSASMAGGNSPLHF
TGCAGTGCTAGTATGGCCGGGGGGAATTCACCCCTCCACTTT
>NA|TRBJ2-2|TRBV10-3|TRBD1
CAISERGRGTGELFF
TGTGCCATCAGTGAACGAGGCAGGGGGACCGGGGAGCTGTTTTTT
>NA|TRBJ2-2|TRBV5-1|NA
CASSLGQTGELFF
TGCGCCAGCAGCCTGGGACAAACCGGGGAGCTGTTTTTT
>NA|TRBJ2-2|TRBV19|TRBD1
CASSAGQGNTGELFF
TGTGCCAGTAGTGCGGGACAGGGGAACACCGGGGAGCTGTTTTTT
>NA|TRBJ2-7|TRBV28|NA
CASSPPHRALPYEQYF
TGTGCCAGCAGTCCGCCTCACAGGGCCTTACCCTACGAGCAGTACTTC
>NA|TRBJ2-7|TRBV21-1|NA
CASSKVSLSGLAAYEQYF
TGTGCCAGCAGCAAAGTTTCTTTGTCGGGACTAGCGGCCTACGAGCAGTACTTC
>NA|TRBJ1-6|TRBV28|TRBD1
CASSLTGEVGYNSPLHF
TGTGCCAGCAGTCTTACAGGGGAGGTGGGTTATAATTCACCCCTCCACTTT
>once|TRBJ1-2|TRBV7-8|TRBD1
CASSTRTGTNYGYTF
TGTGCCAGCAGCACTCGGACAGGAACTAACTATGGCTACACCTTC
>NA|TRBJ1-5|TRBV4-1|TRBD1
CASSQDWTGGGQPQHF
TGCGCCAGCAGCCAAGATTGGACAGGGGGTGGGCAGCCCCAGCATTTT
>NA|TRBJ2-2|TRBV28|TRBD2
CASTVGLAGGPGELFF
TGTGCCAGCACCGTTGGACTAGCGGGAGGACCCGGGGAGCTGTTTTTT
>NA|TRBJ1-2|TRBV5-1|NA
CASSEQSSGYTF
TGCGCCAGCAGCGAGCAATCGTCCGGCTACACCTTC
>NA|TRBJ2-5|TRBV5-1|NA
CASSLKYREETQYF
TGCGCCAGCAGCTTGAAGTACAGGGAAGAGACCCAGTACTTC
>once|TRBJ1-2|TRBV27|TRBD1
CASRRGQDPYGYTF
TGTGCCAGCAGGAGGGGACAGGACCCATATGGCTACACCTTC
>NA|TRBJ2-2|TRBV4-1|NA
CASSQGDLSTGELFF
TGCGCCAGCAGCCAAGGGGACTTATCCACCGGGGAGCTGTTTTTT
>NA|TRBJ1-6|TRBV7-2|TRBD1
CASSLTGDSPLHF
TGTGCCAGCAGCTTAACAGGGGACTCACCCCTCCACTTT
>few|TRBJ2-1|TRBV5-1|NA
CASSLAAGGRKTGDEQFF
TGCGCCAGCAGCTTGGCGGCTGGCGGGAGGAAAACAGGGGATGAGCAGTTCTTC
>NA|TRBJ2-7|TRBV6-5|TRBD2
CASSYVAGGEQYF
TGTGCCAGCAGTTACGTAGCGGGGGGTGAGCAGTACTTC
>many|TRBJ1-2|TRBV3-1/TRBV3-2|TRBD1
CASSHFRDRGYYGYTF
TGTGCCAGCAGCCACTTCCGGGACAGGGGCTACTATGGCTACACCTTC
>NA|TRBJ1-2|TRBV3-1/TRBV3-2|NA
CASSQGPGAGRESGGYTF
TGTGCCAGCAGCCAAGGTCCGGGAGCGGGGAGGGAAAGCGGTGGCTACACCTTC
>few|TRBJ2-3|TRBV4-2|NA
CASSQDVFTDTQYF
TGTGCCAGCAGCCAAGATGTCTTCACAGATACGCAGTATTTT
>NA|TRBJ2-7|TRBV5-1|NA
CASKVRTVSYEQYF
TGCGCCAGCAAGGTTAGGACAGTCTCCTACGAGCAGTACTTC
>NA|TRBJ2-7|TRBV7-9|NA
CASSSDRSSYEQYF
TGTGCCAGCAGCTCAGACAGGAGCTCCTACGAGCAGTACTTC
>few|TRBJ2-2|TRBV18|NA
CASSTNRETGELFF
TGTGCCAGCTCAACTAACAGGGAAACCGGGGAGCTGTTTTTT
>NA|TRBJ2-4|TRBV24-1|NA
CATSDSDTVAKNIQYF
TGTGCCACCAGTGATTCGGACACGGTAGCCAAAAACATTCAGTACTTC
>NA|TRBJ2-7|TRBV5-1|TRBD1
CASSAPGQGKVQYF
TGCGCCAGCAGCGCCCCGGGACAGGGGAAGGTGCAGTACTTC
>NA|TRBJ1-5|TRBV28|TRBD1
CASRDRVLPQHF
TGTGCCAGCAGGGACAGGGTTTTGCCCCAGCATTTT
>once|TRBJ1-1|TRBV28|NA
CASSLWQVNTEAFF
TGTGCCAGCAGTTTATGGCAGGTGAACACTGAAGCTTTCTTT